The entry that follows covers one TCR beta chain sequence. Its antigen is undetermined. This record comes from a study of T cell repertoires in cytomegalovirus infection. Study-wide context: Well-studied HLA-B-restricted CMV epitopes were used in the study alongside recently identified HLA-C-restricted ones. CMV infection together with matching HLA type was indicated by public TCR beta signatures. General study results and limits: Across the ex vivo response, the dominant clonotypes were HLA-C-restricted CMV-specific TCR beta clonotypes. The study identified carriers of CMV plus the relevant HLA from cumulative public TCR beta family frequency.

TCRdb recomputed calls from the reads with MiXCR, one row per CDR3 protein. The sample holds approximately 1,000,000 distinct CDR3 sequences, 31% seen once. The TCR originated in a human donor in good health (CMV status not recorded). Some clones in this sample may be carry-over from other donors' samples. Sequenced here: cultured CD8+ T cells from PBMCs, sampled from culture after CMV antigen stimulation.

CDR3: CASSMAGTYEQYF. The DNA of the CDR3 is TGTGCCAGTAGTATGGCAGGTACCTACGAGCAGTACTTC. The rearrangement uses TRBV19 and TRBJ2-7, with D uncertain. The V and J ends lost 3 bases and 2 bases respectively, with 8 bases between them. The CDR3 is 13 amino acids. Germline CDR1 LNHDA, CDR2 SQIVND (reference sequence).